This T cell receptor (beta chain) came from a study of blood T cells in healthy people across ages. V was clipped by 6 bases and J by 2 bases; unmatched bases: 9. Germline-derived CDR1 and CDR2 are SQVTM and ANQGSEA. CDR3 length: 14 amino acids. Next came a second PCR, run for about 7 to 11 cycles, which used a sample-barcoded 5' primer along with a J-beta primer mix. TCRdb redid the calling of the 5' RACE reads with MiXCR, one entry per CDR3 protein. This table has about 1.8 million distinct CDR3 sequences, roughly 52% appearing once. This sequence joins TRBV29-1 and TRBJ1-1; TRBD1 agrees at 7 bases. The receptor was isolated from a middle-aged woman in good health. The sample taken for sequencing was blood. CDR3 in DNA: TGCAGCGTGACCGGGGGGACAGTTAACACTGAAGCTTTCTTT. This encodes CSVTGGTVNTEAFF.